The present TCR beta chain was sequenced within a study of OX40 agonist ivuxolimab in advanced cancers. Study-level findings and limits: Low normalized T-cell clonal expansion also characterized some of the nonresponders.

This clone was recorded once. The antigen remains undetermined. Sequenced by immunoSEQ multiplex PCR; TCRdb stores in-frame clones only, minus some. The table lists 80,000 or so clones, around 90% of them singletons, with 1.5% to 2% in the top ten. The J segment lost 2 bases and the V segment lost 5 bases, leaving 5 bases of the junction unmatched. The CDR3 runs to 15 residues. Germline assignment: CDR1 SNHLY and CDR2 FYNNEI. This material consisted of CD4+ or CD8+ T cells sorted from blood, taken in a trial of the OX40 agonist ivuxolimab. The rearrangement uses TRBV2 and TRBJ2-5; 10 bases line up with TRBD1. This clonotype originated in an adult with an advanced solid tumor such as melanoma, head and neck, liver or kidney cancer. CDR3 loop: CASSRDRGPQETQYF. The CDR3 DNA reads as TGTGCCAGCAGTCGGGACAGGGGACCTCAAGAGACCCAGTACTTC.